The TCR beta chain under discussion was sequenced for a study of blood T cell repertoires in COVID-19. Study-wide background: Collection of acute and convalescent COVID-19 samples took place in the United States, Italy and Spain. The analysed material was cDNA or gDNA that came from T cells, B-cell-depleted T cells, or PBMCs.

This CDR3 has 16 residues. The V and J ends lost 4 bases and 0 bases, in that order; junction bases with no gene match: 7. Germline CDR1 and CDR2: LGHDT and YNNKEL (reference sequence). Original analysis: For nucleated cells, counts were estimated from reference gene primer amplification. Measured with immunoSEQ multiplex PCR; TCRdb has only the in-frame clones, and not every one. That table supplies the V and J calls and clone size; D and trimming were determined from the DNA. The sample yields about 170,000 clones, roughly 86% seen once. Material for sequencing was peripheral blood. The TCR was taken from a woman older than 75 in a cohort sampled during active or convalescent COVID-19. The J gene is TRBJ1-1, the V gene TRBV3-1 (or the pseudogene TRBV3-2), with 8 positions matching TRBD1. The CDR3 nucleotides read TGTGCCAGCAGCCCGACCGGGACAGGTTTGAACACTGAAGCTTTCTTT. The encoded protein is CASSPTGTGLNTEAFF.